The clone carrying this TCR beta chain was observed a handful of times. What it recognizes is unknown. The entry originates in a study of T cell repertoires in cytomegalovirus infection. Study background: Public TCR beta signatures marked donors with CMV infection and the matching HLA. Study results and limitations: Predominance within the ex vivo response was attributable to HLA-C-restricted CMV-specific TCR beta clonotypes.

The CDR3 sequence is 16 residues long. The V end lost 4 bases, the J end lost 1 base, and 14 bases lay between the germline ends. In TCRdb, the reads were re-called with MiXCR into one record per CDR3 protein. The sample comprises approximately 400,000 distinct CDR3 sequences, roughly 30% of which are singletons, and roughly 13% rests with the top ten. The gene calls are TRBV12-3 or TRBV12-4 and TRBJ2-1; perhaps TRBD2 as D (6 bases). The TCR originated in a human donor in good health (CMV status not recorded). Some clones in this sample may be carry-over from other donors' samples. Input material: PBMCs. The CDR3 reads CASSSIAGPSYNEQFF. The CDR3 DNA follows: TGTGCCAGCAGTTCGATTGCGGGGCCTTCCTACAATGAGCAGTTCTTC.